Detailed here is one TCR beta chain. Its antigen is not identified. This record belongs to a study of T cells in localized non-small cell lung cancer. The ends lost 0 bases at V and 2 bases at J; junction bases unmatched: 4. CDR1 and CDR2 (germline): SGHTS, YDEGEE. This CDR3 spans 15 amino acids. Clones were read by immunoSEQ multiplex PCR, and TCRdb kept only the in-frame ones, dropping some. The sample holds 20,000 to 30,000 clones, about 92% seen once. General observations from the study: Sequencing, confined to only one tumor region, leaves heterogeneity possible.

V is TRBV5-8 and J is TRBJ2-7; TRBD1 agrees at 8 bases. This TCR was recovered from a man aged 40 to 75 with stage III squamous cell lung carcinoma. Sequenced here: peripheral blood, sampled before any cancer treatment. The CDR3 spells CASSLGQGLTYEQYF. For the CDR3, the DNA is TGTGCCAGCAGCTTGGGACAGGGGTTGACCTACGAGCAGTACTTC.